One T cell receptor beta chain is described in this entry. In the CD4+ fraction, cells were divided into CD45RA+ naive and CD45RA-negative memory subsets. Profiling relied on immunoSEQ multiplex PCR, and the TCRdb table lists in-frame clones only, not all of them. The sample holds more than 2,000,000 clones, 80% to 95% seen once. CDR1 SGHNT and CDR2 YYREEE come from the germline V gene (reference sequence). This CDR3 has 16 amino acids. V was pared by 1 base and J by 3 bases, with 16 bases between. These data are taken from a study of shared clonotypes between healthy human individuals. Sequencing used naive CD4+ T cells from PBMCs. Subset of the sample: CD45RA+ positively selected. This chain joins TRBV5-4 and TRBJ1-1; maybe TRBD1 (5 bases). The clonotype comes from a man aged 18 to 29 in good health. Some clones in this sample may be carry-over from other donors' samples. The CDR3 DNA is TGTGCCAGCAGCTTGAGGCCAGGGCGGGGGGACACTGAAGCTTTCTTT. Amino acid sequence: CASSLRPGRGDTEAFF.